Listed here are 10 T cell receptor beta chains from one sample, sequenced in a study of identical twins. MiXCR, run by TCRdb on the 5' RACE reads, gives a single entry per CDR3 protein. The repertoire consists of some 270,000 distinct CDR3 sequences, with approximately 8.6% occurring once and the leading ten covering 3%. The same sample was also used in a study of yellow fever vaccine responses in identical twins.

What was sequenced was CD8+ T cells sorted from blood. The receptors come from a woman younger than 35 in good health.

Only a few counts were recorded for this clonotype. The chain uses TRBV24-1 and TRBJ2-2, with TRBD1 matching over 8 bases. Looked up from germline, CDR1 is KGHDR and CDR2 is SFDVKD. The J segment lost 1 base and the V segment lost 3 bases, leaving 0 bases of the junction unmatched. The CDR3 has 15 amino acids. CDR3 loop: CATSDGQGNTGELFF. The CDR3 nucleotides read TGTGCCACCAGTGATGGACAGGGGAACACCGGGGAGCTGTTTTTT.

This clonotype has at least ten counts. This chain joins TRBV29-1 and TRBJ2-1; D call uncertain. Germline CDR1 and CDR2: SQVTM and ANQGSEA. The CDR3 covers 11 residues. Trimming stripped 5 bases from V and 5 bases from J, with 7 bases between. The chain's CDR3 is CSVFRNNEQFF. Written as DNA, the CDR3 is TGCAGCGTTTTTCGAAACAATGAGCAGTTCTTC.

At least ten counts were recorded for this clonotype. The chain recombines TRBV20-1 with TRBJ1-2; no clear D gene. Germline V gene sequence: CDR1 DFQATT, CDR2 SNEGSKA (reference sequence). The germline V and J ends were trimmed by 4 bases and 4 bases, with 19 bases remaining between them. The CDR3 length is 15 residues. The CDR3, as DNA: TGCAGTGCTAACCTACTAGGCGAGGCCTCCTATGGCTACACCTTC. Protein sequence: CSANLLGEASYGYTF.

The V gene is TRBV6-1, the J gene TRBJ1-1; no clear D. The germline V gene has CDR1 MNHNS and CDR2 SASEGT. The V gene lost 8 bases and the J gene lost 0 bases, with 10 bases spanning the gap. There are 13 residues in the CDR3. The CDR3 coding sequence is TGTGCCAGCTTTGGGAGTTTGAACACTGAAGCTTTCTTT. Translating gives CASFGSLNTEAFF.

This clonotype was observed at least ten times. The J gene is TRBJ2-5, the V gene TRBV11-1, with a possible D match to TRBD1 (5 bases). Trimming took 1 base from V and 5 from J, leaving 11 bases between them. There are 14 residues in the CDR3. Germline assignment: CDR1 SGHAT and CDR2 FQDESV (reference sequence). This CDR3 is CASSLGQGKETQYF. CDR3 coding DNA: TGTGCCAGCAGCTTAGGCCAGGGAAAGGAGACCCAGTACTTC.

This clonotype was observed a handful of times. The chain recombines TRBV27 with TRBJ2-5; D not resolved. The CDR3 consists of 11 residues. The ends were cut back, 4 bases at V and 9 bases at J, with 9 bases in the middle. CDR1 is MNHEY and CDR2 is SMNVEV in the germline V gene (reference sequence). CDR3 region: CASSSGSAQYF. The CDR3 DNA is TGTGCCAGCAGTTCGGGTTCGGCCCAGTACTTC.

This clonotype occurred many times. The rearrangement uses TRBV5-1 and TRBJ1-2; possibly TRBD1 for D (5 bases). Germline loops: CDR1 SGHRS, CDR2 YFSETQ. The CDR3 runs to 15 residues. The V gene lost 0 bases and the J gene lost 8 bases, with 17 bases spanning the gap. The CDR3 DNA reads as TGCGCCAGCAGCTTGGAGGCGCAGGGCCCTCGAGGCTACACCTTC. It codes for CASSLEAQGPRGYTF.

There are a few counts of this clonotype. This chain uses TRBV20-1 with TRBJ2-7; D may correspond to TRBD1 or TRBD2 (5 bases each). Per the germline V gene, CDR1 is DFQATT and CDR2 is SNEGSKA (reference sequence). The ends were cut back, 0 bases at V and 4 bases at J, with 16 bases in the middle. The CDR3 totals 15 residues. The CDR3 region is CSARDSRLGAYEQYF. As DNA, the CDR3 is TGCAGTGCTAGAGATAGCCGGCTCGGGGCTTACGAGCAGTACTTC.

Ten or more counts support this clonotype. This chain links TRBV29-1 with TRBJ2-1; TRBD2 matches 10 bases. CDR1 SQVTM and CDR2 ANQGSEA come from the germline V gene. The CDR3 covers 14 residues. Losses at the gene ends were 6 bases for V and 5 bases for J; bases not matched to a gene: 7. The CDR3 loop reads CSVAGLAKNNEQFF. CDR3 bases: TGCAGCGTCGCGGGACTAGCGAAAAACAATGAGCAGTTCTTC.

The table lists this clonotype with a few counts. This chain links TRBV12-3 or TRBV12-4 with TRBJ2-1, with 10 bases aligning to TRBD1. This CDR3 comprises 16 residues. The junction had 13 bases not matched to a gene; V was cut back by 6 bases and J by 8 bases. CDR3 bases: TGTGCCAGCAGGGTAAAGGGGACAGGGGATTTCCATGAGCAGTTCTTC. Amino acid sequence: CASRVKGTGDFHEQFF.